These 5 T cell receptor beta chains were sequenced from one sample in a study of T-cell reconstitution after alpha-beta-depleted transplantation in children. Unique molecular identifiers were built into the TCRbeta library. Using its own MiXCR run on the PCR reads, TCRdb lists one record per CDR3 protein. The table has some 840,000 distinct CDR3 sequences, roughly 15% seen once; the top ten hold approximately 5%. The sample was PBMCs, mostly from graft donor cells, taken 360 days after TCRalphabeta/CD19-depleted stem cell transplant. The receptors stem from a male patient between 10 and 17 years old who had a stem cell transplant for acute lymphoblastic leukemia, so the T cells may come from the graft donor.

This chain connects TRBV7-6 to TRBJ2-5, with D maybe TRBD2 (6 bases). The length of the CDR3 is 15 residues. Germline assignment: CDR1 SGHVS and CDR2 FNYEAQ. V dropped 5 bases and J dropped 5 bases, with 18 bases sitting between them. This CDR3 reads CASSPLGGVGETQYF. CDR3 coding DNA: TGTGCCAGCAGCCCTCTGGGGGGAGTGGGGGAGACCCAGTACTTC.

This chain links TRBV11-1 with TRBJ1-2; 10 bases align to TRBD1. V lost 1 base, J lost 6 bases, and 11 bases stayed unmatched. Germline V gene sequence: CDR1 SGHAT, CDR2 FQDESV (reference sequence). The CDR3 spans 17 residues. CDR3 sequence (DNA): TGTGCCAGCAGCTTAGGCCGACAGGGGGCGAGGGCCCATGGCTACACCTTC. The encoded protein is CASSLGRQGARAHGYTF.

The chain links TRBV11-2 to TRBJ2-7, with D perhaps TRBD1 (5 bases). Trimming cost V 5 bases and J 2 bases, with 13 bases left between them. Germline V gene data show CDR1 as SGHAT and CDR2 as FQNNGV. The CDR3 loop spans 14 amino acids. Here the CDR3 DNA reads TGTGCCAGCAGCCCACAGGTGTCGGCCTACGAGCAGTACTTC. Protein: CASSPQVSAYEQYF.

The sample holds a few counts of this clonotype. The V and J genes are TRBV7-9 and TRBJ1-4; D is undetermined. The germline V and J ends were trimmed by 1 base and 5 bases, with 11 bases remaining between them. CDR1 is SEHNR, CDR2 FQNEAQ, per germline (reference sequence). The CDR3 is 15 amino acids. The CDR3 DNA is TGTGCCAGCAGCTTAGGCTGGGCTAGGAATGAAAAACTGTTTTTT. Its translation: CASSLGWARNEKLFF. Using reference TRBV7-9 and TRBJ1-4 for the parts outside the CDR3, the full variable domain is DTGVSQNPRHKITKRGQNVTFRCDPISEHNRLYWYRQTLGQGPEFLTYFQNEAQLEKSRLLSDRFSAERPKGSFSTLEIQRTEQGDSAMYLCASSLGWARNEKLFFGSGTQLSVL.

The chain uses TRBV5-1 and TRBJ2-7, with TRBD2 matching 9 bases. V was pared by 0 bases and J by 0 bases, with 4 bases of the junction left unmatched. There are 16 residues in the CDR3. Looked up from germline, CDR1 is SGHRS and CDR2 is YFSETQ. CDR3 region: CASSLAFSGSSYEQYF. CDR3 coding DNA: TGCGCCAGCAGCTTGGCCTTTAGCGGGAGCTCCTACGAGCAGTACTTC.